The 32 T cell receptor beta chains below all came from one sample that was sequenced in a study of T cells expressing NK-cell markers. From the 5' RACE reads, TCRdb lists one entry per CDR3 protein and no DNA. The table for this sample gives roughly 170,000 distinct CDR3 sequences. The sequencing input was blood T cells: a sorted CD56 or NKG2C T cell subset, CD4+ or CD8+ T cells, or bulk PBMC T cells (not recorded which). The receptors derive from a woman aged 18 to 75 in good health.

The V call is TRBV20-1, the J call TRBJ2-1; TCRdb's D call of TRBD1 is untestable without DNA. Germline lookup yields CDR1 DFQATT and CDR2 SNEGSKA (reference sequence). The CDR3 is 14 residues long. CDR3 in amino acids: CSARGGGAGNEQFF.

The genes are TRBV5-1 and TRBJ2-1; the TCRdb call, TRBD1, lacks DNA for checking. Germline CDR1 is SGHRS and CDR2 is YFSETQ. The CDR3 sequence is 17 residues long. The CDR3 protein is CASSLVQGARVVDEQFF.

CDR3 sequence: CASSTVQGWSNTGELFF. The chain recombines TRBV11-2 with TRBJ2-2; the TCRdb D gene call, TRBD1, has no DNA to confirm it. Germline CDR1 is SGHAT and CDR2 is FQNNGV. The CDR3 contains 17 residues. Drawing the rest from reference TRBV11-2 and TRBJ2-2, the complete variable domain is EAGVAQSPRYKIIEKRQSVAFWCNPISGHATLYWYQQILGQGPKLLIQFQNNGVVDDSQLPKDRFSAERLKGVDSTLKIQPAKLEDSAVYLCASSTVQGWSNTGELFFGEGSRLTVL.

The chain uses TRBV7-9 and TRBJ1-1; TCRdb reports TRBD1, a call that lacks DNA to check it against. The CDR3 sequence is 13 residues long. CDR1 and CDR2 from the germline V gene are SEHNR and FQNEAQ (reference sequence). The chain's CDR3 is CASSRQSETEAFF.

The V call is TRBV5-1, the J call TRBJ1-2; TCRdb's D gene call, TRBD1, goes unchecked for lack of DNA. CDR3 length: 15 amino acids. From germline, CDR1 is SGHRS and CDR2 YFSETQ. The CDR3 sequence is CASSSGTPTDYGYTF.

The chain combines TRBV25-1 with TRBJ1-2. The CDR3 has 12 amino acids. Germline loops: CDR1 MGHDK, CDR2 SYGVNS. CDR3: CASKDRGEGYTF.

This chain joins TRBV7-9 and TRBJ1-1. The CDR3 spans 11 residues. Germline CDR1 reads SEHNR; CDR2 reads FQNEAQ (reference sequence). The CDR3 region is CASTSWLEAFF. The entire variable domain, with the rest obtained from reference TRBV7-9 and TRBJ1-1, is as follows: DTGVSQNPRHKITKRGQNVTFRCDPISEHNRLYWYRQTLGQGPEFLTYFQNEAQLEKSRLLSDRFSAERPKGSFSTLEIQRTEQGDSAMYLCASTSWLEAFFGQGTRLTVV.

The J gene is TRBJ2-1, the V gene TRBV5-1; as DNA is missing, the TRBD2 call by TCRdb cannot be tested. From germline, CDR1 is SGHRS and CDR2 YFSETQ. This CDR3 contains 16 residues. Here the CDR3 reads CASSSHNGTSGNEQFF.

The chain has TRBV25-1 and TRBJ2-5; no DNA is available, so the TRBD1 call from TCRdb remains unchecked. Germline CDR1 is MGHDK and CDR2 is SYGVNS. The CDR3 totals 13 residues. The CDR3 region is CASSERGPVTQYF.

This chain links TRBV5-1 with TRBJ2-1; TCRdb proposes TRBD2, but this gene call is untestable without DNA. The CDR3 covers 17 residues. Germline V gene data show CDR1 as SGHRS and CDR2 as YFSETQ. CDR3: CASSLDMSGGTYNEQFF.

V usage is TRBV5-1 and J usage is TRBJ2-6; TCRdb returns TRBD1, unconfirmable since there is no DNA. This CDR3 is built from 20 residues. The germline V gene has CDR1 SGHRS and CDR2 YFSETQ. This chain's CDR3 is CASSSGTGGSLSSGANVLTF.

J is TRBJ2-1 and V is TRBV20-1; as DNA is missing, the TRBD2 call by TCRdb cannot be tested. CDR1 is DFQATT and CDR2 is SNEGSKA in the germline V gene (reference sequence). The CDR3 consists of 16 residues. This CDR3 is CSAIELARSSYNEQFF.

V and J are TRBV5-1 and TRBJ2-2; TCRdb names TRBD1, which stays unverified in the absence of DNA. The CDR3 totals 17 residues. Germline V CDR1 and CDR2: SGHRS, YFSETQ. The chain's CDR3 is CASSPGFSTLNTGELFF.

The chain's CDR3 is CASTQQGVIDGYTF. The chain employs TRBV12-3 or TRBV12-4 and TRBJ1-2; the D call of TRBD1 rests on TCRdb alone, since no DNA is present to check it. The CDR3 is 14 amino acids.

The chain employs TRBV25-1 and TRBJ2-7; lacking DNA, the TRBD1 call made by TCRdb goes unchecked. CDR1 is MGHDK and CDR2 is SYGVNS in the germline V gene. The CDR3 is 15 amino acids. CDR3 sequence: CASSEPGPNDYEQYF.

This chain connects TRBV20-1 to TRBJ2-1. The CDR3 has 13 amino acids. Germline V gene lookup returns CDR1 DFQATT and CDR2 SNEGSKA (reference sequence). The CDR3 loop is CSARPSSYNEQFF.

The V and J genes are TRBV7-9 and TRBJ2-1; TCRdb names TRBD2, which stays unverified in the absence of DNA. CDR1 and CDR2 from the germline V gene are SEHNR and FQNEAQ (reference sequence). The CDR3 is made up of 15 amino acids. The CDR3: CASSPAGGGDNEQFF.

This chain uses TRBV6-5 with TRBJ2-3; TCRdb lists TRBD1, though no DNA is available to test this call. CDR3 length: 17 amino acids. Germline values: CDR1 MNHEY, CDR2 SVGAGI. The CDR3 region is CASSYGSGFGVTDTQYF.

The CDR3 sequence is CASSWTGAGEGTQYF. The V gene is TRBV5-1, the J gene TRBJ2-5; TCRdb selects TRBD1, and the lack of DNA leaves this call unchecked. The CDR3 length is 15 residues. Germline-derived CDR1 and CDR2 are SGHRS and YFSETQ. The whole variable domain, filled in from reference TRBV5-1 and TRBJ2-5, reads KAGVTQTPRYLIKTRGQQVTLSCSPISGHRSVSWYQQTPGQGLQFLFEYFSETQRNKGNFPGRFSGRQFSNSRSEMNVSTLELGDSALYLCASSWTGAGEGTQYFGPGTRLLVL.

This sequence joins TRBV4-2 and TRBJ2-1; there is no DNA to check the TCRdb D call of TRBD1. This CDR3 contains 18 residues. Germline lookup yields CDR1 LGHNA and CDR2 YNFKEQ. The CDR3 region is CASSQDHPGQGLYNEQFF.

This chain joins TRBV20-1 and TRBJ1-5. The CDR3 consists of 14 residues. CDR1 is DFQATT and CDR2 is SNEGSKA in the germline V gene (reference sequence). The CDR3: CSARFRRGDQPQHF.

The chain combines TRBV4-1 with TRBJ2-3. This CDR3 region has 15 residues. Germline CDR1 reads MGHRA; CDR2 reads YSYEKL. CDR3 residues: CASSQRTAYTDTQYF.

The chain links TRBV2 to TRBJ2-7; with no DNA, the TCRdb D assignment of TRBD2 cannot be verified. The V gene's germline CDR1 is SNHLY and CDR2 FYNNEI. The CDR3 is 14 amino acids. The CDR3 is CASNALAGPYEQYF.

This rearrangement joins TRBV11-2 to TRBJ2-7; TCRdb's D gene call, TRBD1, goes unchecked for lack of DNA. CDR3 length: 15 amino acids. The germline V gene encodes CDR1 SGHAT and CDR2 FQNNGV. The CDR3 is CASSSYRGSSYEQYF.

The chain has TRBV10-3 and TRBJ2-3; with no DNA, the TCRdb D assignment of TRBD1 cannot be verified. From germline, CDR1 is ENHRY and CDR2 SYGVKD. This CDR3 has 14 residues. CDR3 sequence: CATQYTGRGNTQYF.

The chain carries TRBV30 and TRBJ1-5. CDR1 is GTSNPN and CDR2 is SVGIG in the germline V gene (reference sequence). The CDR3 has 12 residues. CDR3 residues: CAWSVIGSAQHF.

The J gene is TRBJ2-1, the V gene TRBV5-1. CDR1 and CDR2 from the germline V gene are SGHRS and YFSETQ. The CDR3 is made up of 13 amino acids. This chain's CDR3 is CASSSDRDNEQFF.

This chain's CDR3 is CASSAQNTQYF. The V call is TRBV7-3, the J call TRBJ2-3. CDR1 and CDR2 (germline): SGHTA, FQGTGA. This CDR3 spans 11 amino acids. The full variable domain, with the rest looked up from reference TRBV7-3 and TRBJ2-3, is GAGVSQTPSNKVTEKGKYVELRCDPISGHTALYWYRQSLGQGPEFLIYFQGTGAADDSGLPNDRFFAVRPEGSVSTLKIQRTERGDSAVYLCASSAQNTQYFGPGTRLTVL.

This CDR3 reads CASSYSNINEQFF. The chain combines TRBV6-5 with TRBJ2-1. Germline values: CDR1 MNHEY, CDR2 SVGAGI. There are 13 residues in the CDR3.

The V and J genes are TRBV20-1 and TRBJ2-3; TCRdb's D gene call, TRBD2, goes unchecked for lack of DNA. CDR1 and CDR2 from the germline V gene are DFQATT and SNEGSKA (reference sequence). This CDR3 has 12 amino acids. CDR3 sequence: CSARGGLAGVYF.

The chain employs TRBV29-1 and TRBJ1-2; without DNA, the TCRdb call of TRBD1 cannot be checked. The CDR3 totals 13 residues. In germline, CDR1 is SQVTM, CDR2 ANQGSEA. The CDR3 reads CSVGTQGIYGYTF.

The rearrangement links TRBV9 to TRBJ2-3; TCRdb's D call of TRBD1 is untestable without DNA. This CDR3 is built from 15 residues. Germline assignment: CDR1 SGDLS and CDR2 YYNGEE. CDR3: CASSVRDRNTDTQYF.